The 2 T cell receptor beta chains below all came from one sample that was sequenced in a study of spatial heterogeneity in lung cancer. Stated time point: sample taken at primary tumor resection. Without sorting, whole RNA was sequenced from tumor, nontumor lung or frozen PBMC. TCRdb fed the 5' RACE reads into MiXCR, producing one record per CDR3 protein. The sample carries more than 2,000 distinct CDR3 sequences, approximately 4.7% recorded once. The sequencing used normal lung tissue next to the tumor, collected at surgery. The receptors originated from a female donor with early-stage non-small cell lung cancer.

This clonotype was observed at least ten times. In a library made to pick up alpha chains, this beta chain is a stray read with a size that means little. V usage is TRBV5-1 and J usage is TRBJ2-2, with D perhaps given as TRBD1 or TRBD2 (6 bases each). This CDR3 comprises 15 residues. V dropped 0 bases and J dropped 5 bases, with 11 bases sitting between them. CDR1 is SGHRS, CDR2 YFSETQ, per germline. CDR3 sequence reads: CASSLAGAETGELFF. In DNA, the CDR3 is TGCGCCAGCAGCTTGGCGGGGGCCGAGACCGGGGAGCTGTTTTTT.

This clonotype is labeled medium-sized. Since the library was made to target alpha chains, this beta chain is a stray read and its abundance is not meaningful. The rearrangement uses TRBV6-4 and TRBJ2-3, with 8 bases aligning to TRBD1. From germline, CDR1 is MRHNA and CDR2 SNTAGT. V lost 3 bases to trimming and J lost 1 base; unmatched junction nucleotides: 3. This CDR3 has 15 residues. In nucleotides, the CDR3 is TGTGCCAGCAGTGAAGGACAGGGCGGCACAGATACGCAGTATTTT. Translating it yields CASSEGQGGTDTQYF.